This T cell receptor beta chain originates from a study of CD8+ T cells in alopecia areata. This clone was detected only a few times. With 4 bases removed from V and 4 bases from J, the gap between germline ends came to 10 bases. The CDR3 has 13 amino acids. CDR1 and CDR2 from the germline V gene are SNHLY and FYNNEI. RNA was extracted and reverse transcribed into cDNA as the sequencing template. Sequenced by immunoSEQ multiplex PCR; TCRdb stores in-frame clones only, minus some. The sample lists about 120,000 clones; 55% to 70% were seen once. Sequencing was performed on CD4+ T cells sorted from blood. This clonotype was obtained from a human donor in good health. The rearrangement links TRBV2 to TRBJ1-1; maybe TRBD1 (5 bases). In DNA, the CDR3 is TGTGCCAGCAGTGCTGACGGGGGCACTGAAGCTTTCTTT. This codes for CASSADGGTEAFF.